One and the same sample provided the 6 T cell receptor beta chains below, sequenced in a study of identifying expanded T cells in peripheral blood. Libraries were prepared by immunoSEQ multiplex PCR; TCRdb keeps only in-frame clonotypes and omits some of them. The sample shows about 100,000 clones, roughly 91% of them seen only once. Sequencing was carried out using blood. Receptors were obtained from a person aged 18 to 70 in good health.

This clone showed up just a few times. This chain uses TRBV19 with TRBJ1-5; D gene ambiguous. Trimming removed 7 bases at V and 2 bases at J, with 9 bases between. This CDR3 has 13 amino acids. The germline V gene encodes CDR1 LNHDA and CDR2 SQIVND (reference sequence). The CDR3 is CASIGMGNQPQHF. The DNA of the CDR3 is TGTGCCAGTATCGGTATGGGCAATCAGCCCCAGCATTTT.

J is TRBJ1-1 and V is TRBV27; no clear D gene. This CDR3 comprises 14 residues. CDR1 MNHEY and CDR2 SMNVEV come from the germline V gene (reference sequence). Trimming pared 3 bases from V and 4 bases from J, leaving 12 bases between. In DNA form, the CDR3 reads TGTGCCAGCAGTTTCTGGGGAGAAGGCACTGAAGCTTTCTTT. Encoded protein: CASSFWGEGTEAFF.

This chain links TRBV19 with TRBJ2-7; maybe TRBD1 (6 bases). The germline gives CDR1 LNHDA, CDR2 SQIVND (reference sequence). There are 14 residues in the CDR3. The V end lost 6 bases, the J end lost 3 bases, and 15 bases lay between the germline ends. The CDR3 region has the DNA TGTGCCAGTAGCGAAGGCAGGGGTGACTACGAGCAGTACTTC. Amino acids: CASSEGRGDYEQYF.

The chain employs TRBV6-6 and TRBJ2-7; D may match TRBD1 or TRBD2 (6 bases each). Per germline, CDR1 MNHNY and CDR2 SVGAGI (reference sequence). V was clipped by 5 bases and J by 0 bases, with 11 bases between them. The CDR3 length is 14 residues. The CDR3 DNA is TGTGCCAGCAGTCCCGGAGGGGGCTCCTACGAGCAGTACTTC. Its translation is CASSPGGGSYEQYF.

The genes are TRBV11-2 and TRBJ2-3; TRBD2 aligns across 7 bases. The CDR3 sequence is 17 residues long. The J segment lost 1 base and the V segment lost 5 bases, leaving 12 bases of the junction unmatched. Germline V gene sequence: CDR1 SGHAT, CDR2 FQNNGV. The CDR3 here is CASSPGGRAGRTDTQYF. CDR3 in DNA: TGTGCCAGCAGCCCGGGGGGAAGAGCGGGACGCACAGATACGCAGTATTTT.

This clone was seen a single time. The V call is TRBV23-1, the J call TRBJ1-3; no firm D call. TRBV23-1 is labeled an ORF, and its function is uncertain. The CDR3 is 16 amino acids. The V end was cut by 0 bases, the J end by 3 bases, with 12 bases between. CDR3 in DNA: TGCGCCAGCAGTCAATCGGCGGGAGTGTTTGGAAACACCATATATTTT. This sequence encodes CASSQSAGVFGNTIYF.